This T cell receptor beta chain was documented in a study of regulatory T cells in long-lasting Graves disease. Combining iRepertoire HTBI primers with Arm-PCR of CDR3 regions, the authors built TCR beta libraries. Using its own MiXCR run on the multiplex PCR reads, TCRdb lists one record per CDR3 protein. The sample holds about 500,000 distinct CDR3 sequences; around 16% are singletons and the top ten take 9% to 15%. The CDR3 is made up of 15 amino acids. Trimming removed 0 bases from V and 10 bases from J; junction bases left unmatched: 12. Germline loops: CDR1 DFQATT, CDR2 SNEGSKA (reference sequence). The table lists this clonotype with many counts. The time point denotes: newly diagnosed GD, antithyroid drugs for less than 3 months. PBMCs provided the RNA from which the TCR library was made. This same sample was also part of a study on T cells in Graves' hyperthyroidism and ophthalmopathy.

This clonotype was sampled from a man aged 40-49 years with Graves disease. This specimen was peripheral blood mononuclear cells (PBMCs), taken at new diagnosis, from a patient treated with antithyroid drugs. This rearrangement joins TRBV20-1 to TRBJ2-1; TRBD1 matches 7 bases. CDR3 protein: CSARDVGTGVGEQFF. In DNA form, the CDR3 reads TGCAGTGCTAGAGATGTGGGCACAGGGGTAGGGGAGCAGTTCTTC.